A selection of T cell receptor beta chains follows, all from one sample in a study of blood T cell repertoires in COVID-19. TCRdb's copy holds only in-frame clones and misses some; the assay was immunoSEQ multiplex PCR. Among fewer than 350,000 clones, about 93% were seen once, and the ten largest hold 6.5% to 8%. Material for sequencing was peripheral blood. These receptor sequences come from a woman in her 30s with COVID-19, enrolled during active disease. Each CDR3 is given without its conserved first and last residue.

v_call cdr3_aa
TRBV29-1 SVVIGARSNQPQH
TRBV28 ASRGQGHEKLF
TRBV30 AWSDGRGLEAF
TRBV19 ASSIGSLMRKLF
TRBV14 ASSQDGARGEQY
TRBV27 ASSRAGLSSYEQY
TRBV9 ASSVTDPANSPLH
TRBV3-1/TRBV3-2 ASSQESPVPTYNEQF
TRBV29-1 SSSGTDGWEKLF
TRBV18 ASSPYQGAPNYGYT
TRBV9 ASSPQPGPNGYT
TRBV28 ASSFPDRPSPLH
TRBV6-5 ASSYSLGAGETQY
TRBV5-5 ASSFLPTGELF
TRBV19 ASSIGSRAPH
TRBV18 ASSPLDTVNGYT
TRBV14 ASSQGANEQF
TRBV10-2 ASTPASGRANEQF
TRBV7-9 ASSLVQGSSPLH
TRBV30 AWGTGTQLF
TRBV5-1 ASSPGLAGVEQY
TRBV10-3 AISESKRQGITGELF
TRBV28 ASSPQEGGKNIQY
TRBV7-2 ASSLYSGAEAF
TRBV7-2 ASSFGERQH
TRBV10-3 AISGQDGSEKLF
TRBV4-3 ASSLSWGWDEQF
TRBV30 AWDQTSGGFNEQF
TRBV28 ASSLGRTNTEAF
TRBV10-1 ASSGPSGRETGELF
TRBV30 AWKLAPQGYEQY
TRBV9 ASSVEGREWNEQF
TRBV12-3/TRBV12-4 ASSQGQVYGYT
TRBV30 AWRRAYEQY
TRBV11-2 ASTPRAVAGNEQF
TRBV6-5 ASHLRLAGGGGD
TRBV15 ATRLDRLAAGKNIQY
TRBV7-8 ASSLVSGGGSGNTIY
TRBV3-1/TRBV3-2 ASSRTSGRGSTDTQY
TRBV4-1 ASSITGTSGTRADTQY
TRBV7-9 ASSLSGRNYEQY
TRBV29-1 SVERSGGSYEQY
TRBV9 ASSRGQGNYEQY
TRBV6-5 ASSYSATGSGNTIY
TRBV28 ASSNGAYEQY
TRBV15 ATSRDTGPYEQY
TRBV27 ASSLGRTGELF